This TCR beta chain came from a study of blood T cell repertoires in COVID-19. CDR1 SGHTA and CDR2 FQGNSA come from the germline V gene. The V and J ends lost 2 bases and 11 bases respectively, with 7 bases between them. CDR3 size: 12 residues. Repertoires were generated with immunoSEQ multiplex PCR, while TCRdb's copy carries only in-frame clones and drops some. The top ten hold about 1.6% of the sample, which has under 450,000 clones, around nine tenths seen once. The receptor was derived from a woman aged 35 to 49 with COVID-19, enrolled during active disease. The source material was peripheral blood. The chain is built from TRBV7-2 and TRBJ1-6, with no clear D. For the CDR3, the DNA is TGTGCCAGCAGCTTATCCGGGACACCCCTCCACTTT. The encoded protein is CASSLSGTPLHF.